The TCR beta chain under discussion was sequenced for a study of T cell responses to AZD1222 COVID-19 vaccine. Study-wide context: Second-dose schedules of about 4 or about 12 weeks were combined. Regarding the study as a whole: Females made up more of the donors, who were largely white British, and clonal diversity may have come out too low. Among AZD1222 vaccinees, only 6 or 7 were seropositive at baseline. Epitopes outside B.1.351 and B.1.1.7 mutated regions reportedly drew nearly half of spike TCRs.

The germline V gene encodes CDR1 MNHEY and CDR2 SMNVEV (reference sequence). Trimming took 6 bases from V and 0 from J, leaving 8 bases between them. The CDR3 consists of 13 residues. A remark on this clone: Antigen unknown.

TCRdb's copy holds only in-frame clones and misses some; the assay was immunoSEQ multiplex PCR. This table holds about 160,000 clones, 88% found once. This specimen was peripheral blood, taken on day 0 of AZD1222 vaccination. V and J are TRBV27 and TRBJ1-1; D is perhaps TRBD1 (5 bases). This TCR was recovered from an adult in good health. The CDR3 region has the DNA TGTGCCAGCAGAACGACAGTGAACACTGAAGCTTTCTTT. Translated, it gives CASRTTVNTEAFF.